This T cell receptor (beta chain) was profiled in a study of blood T cell repertoires in COVID-19. Across the whole study: Both acute and convalescent COVID-19 samples were obtained from the United States, Italy and Spain. Sample material is recorded as cDNA or gDNA derived from T cells, B-cell-depleted T cells, or PBMCs.

Per the study methods: Using reference gene primer amplification, nucleated cell counts were estimated. Assay used: immunoSEQ multiplex PCR; TCRdb lists only in-frame clones, some missing. From that table come the V and J calls and clone size; the DNA was used to work out D and trimming. Of roughly 120,000 clones in the sample, about 86% are singletons; the top ten hold roughly 8%. This clone was recorded once. This receptor was identified in a man in his sixties or seventies who had recovered from COVID-19. The material sequenced was peripheral blood.

The CDR3 region is CASSLNSWAKNIQYF. CDR3 in DNA: TGTGCCAGCAGTTTAAACAGTTGGGCCAAAAACATTCAGTACTTC. The chain links TRBV27 to TRBJ2-4; D is ambiguous. The CDR3 spans 15 residues. Germline loops: CDR1 MNHEY, CDR2 SMNVEV (reference sequence). Trimming pared 2 bases from V and 1 base from J, leaving 9 bases between.